The 30 T cell receptor beta chains below were found in one sample sequenced in a study of prognosis after radiotherapy for stage I lung cancer (dated by TCRdb to the early 2020s). TCRdb shows the sequencer as Illumina HiSeq 3000. Two rounds of multiplex PCR were performed to amplify the TCR beta CDR3 region from genomic DNA. In the first PCR round, primers specific to each TRBV and TRBJ gene were used, and the primer sequences were filed in Chinese patent CN105087789A. The raw public data were reprocessed by TCRdb itself: fastp quality trimming at Q25, MiXCR clonotype calling, in-frame beta chains only. Every distinct CDR3 protein forms one entry, paired with its most common genes and DNA. Within this sample are 15,000 to 25,000 distinct CDR3 sequences, with around 26% of them counted one time only. Approximately 23% of the sample belongs to the ten largest clones. This material consisted of PBMCs, taken before or after stereotactic body radiation therapy (not recorded which). These receptors all stem from a donor over 45 with non-small cell lung cancer.

Many counts were recorded for this clonotype. The genes are TRBV11-2 and TRBJ2-1, with D unclear. Germline loops: CDR1 SGHAT, CDR2 FQNNGV. CDR3 length: 11 amino acids. V lost 4 bases and J 6 bases, leaving 4 bases between the germline ends. The CDR3 is CASSSSNEQFF. CDR3 bases: TGTGCCAGCAGCTCCAGCAATGAGCAGTTCTTC. The full variable domain, completed using reference TRBV11-2 and TRBJ2-1, is EAGVAQSPRYKIIEKRQSVAFWCNPISGHATLYWYQQILGQGPKLLIQFQNNGVVDDSQLPKDRFSAERLKGVDSTLKIQPAKLEDSAVYLCASSSSNEQFFGPGTRLTVL.

This clonotype was seen at least ten times. The chain links TRBV6-1 to TRBJ2-4; no clear D. This CDR3 is built from 15 residues. The V end lost 4 bases, the J end lost 9 bases, and 19 bases lay between the germline ends. Germline V gene data show CDR1 as MNHNS and CDR2 as SASEGT. The CDR3 region is CASSVLQSGQGIQYF. CDR3 coding DNA: TGTGCCAGCAGTGTTTTACAGTCCGGTCAAGGCATTCAGTACTTC.

At least ten counts were recorded for this clonotype. The V call is TRBV10-2, the J call TRBJ2-2; no clear D gene. The CDR3 runs to 13 residues. V lost 5 bases to trimming and J lost 1 base, with 5 bases between them. Germline V gene sequence: CDR1 WSHSY, CDR2 SAAADI. CDR3 region: CASSWLNTGELFF. The CDR3 nucleotides read TGCGCCAGCAGTTGGCTGAACACCGGGGAGCTGTTTTTT.

This clonotype was seen ten or more times. The gene calls are TRBV6-1 and TRBJ2-7; 7 bases map to TRBD1. CDR1 is MNHNS, CDR2 SASEGT, per germline. There are 14 residues in the CDR3. Trimming cost V 6 bases and J 2 bases; bases outside gene matches: 7. The CDR3 reads CASSPRTGAYEQYF. CDR3 nucleotides: TGTGCCAGCAGCCCTCGGACAGGTGCCTACGAGCAGTACTTC.

To note about this clonotype: Since a far larger clone is one base different, this is likely a read error. The J gene is TRBJ1-5, the V gene TRBV6-2 or TRBV6-3; a weak D match, TRBD1 (5 bases). CDR3 length equals 14 residues. Germline V lookup: CDR1 MNHEY, CDR2 SVGEGT. The CDR3 loop reads CASNPQGSNKPQHF. The DNA for the CDR3 is TGTGCCAGCAATCCTCAGGGTAGCAATAAGCCCCAGCATTTT.

In its sample, this clonotype was seen many times. This chain joins TRBV4-3 and TRBJ2-3, with 9 bases aligning to TRBD2. V dropped 4 bases and J dropped 1; count of bases not matched to a gene: 9. CDR3 length: 17 residues. Germline V gene data show CDR1 as LGHNA and CDR2 as YSLEER. CDR3 coding DNA: TGCGCCAGCAGCCCTAGTCGTAGCGGGAGTCGCACAGATACGCAGTATTTT. This translates into CASSPSRSGSRTDTQYF.

This clonotype came up many times. This chain connects TRBV5-1 to TRBJ2-2; D possibly corresponds to TRBD2 (5 bases). This CDR3 spans 14 amino acids. V gave up 1 base and J gave up 5 bases, with 9 bases separating them. Looked up from germline, CDR1 is SGHRS and CDR2 is YFSETQ. CDR3 sequence reads: CASSLRELTGELFF. The CDR3 nucleotides read TGCGCCAGCAGCTTGAGGGAGCTAACCGGGGAGCTGTTTTTT. The variable domain in full, with the rest retrieved from reference TRBV5-1 and TRBJ2-2, is KAGVTQTPRYLIKTRGQQVTLSCSPISGHRSVSWYQQTPGQGLQFLFEYFSETQRNKGNFPGRFSGRQFSNSRSEMNVSTLELGDSALYLCASSLRELTGELFFGEGSRLTVL.

This clonotype was found once. The J gene is TRBJ2-7, the V gene TRBV6-1; D unclear. V lost 6 bases and J 7 bases, leaving 16 bases between the germline ends. CDR3 length: 13 residues. Per germline, CDR1 MNHNS and CDR2 SASEGT. CDR3 in DNA: TGTGCCAGCAGCTACAACTTGGTCTTGGAGCAGTACTTC. This encodes CASSYNLVLEQYF.

Note on this clonotype: The CDR3 carries no conserved terminal phenylalanine or tryptophan, so it likely arises from a read error. The chain recombines TRBV7-2 with TRBJ2-3, with D hard to call. This CDR3 has 14 amino acids. The V gene lost 1 base and the J gene lost 2 bases, with 7 bases spanning the gap. Germline values: CDR1 SGHTA, CDR2 FQGNSA. The CDR3 sequence: CASSLGVYTDTQYL. The DNA for the CDR3 is TGTGCCAGCAGCTTAGGGGTTTACACAGATACGCAGTATCTT.

The table lists this clonotype with many counts. The genes are TRBV2 and TRBJ2-1; 8 bases fit TRBD1. CDR3 size: 14 residues. V shed 6 bases and J 3 bases; nucleotides not matched to a gene: 4. In germline, CDR1 is SNHLY, CDR2 FYNNEI. The CDR3 region has the DNA TGTGCCAGCAGGGGACAGGCCCACTACAATGAGCAGTTCTTC. Its protein product is CASRGQAHYNEQFF.

Ten or more counts support this clonotype. The chain employs TRBV19 and TRBJ2-2; the match to TRBD2 covers 7 bases. CDR1 and CDR2 from the germline V gene are LNHDA and SQIVND (reference sequence). CDR3 length equals 16 residues. V was pared by 4 bases and J by 0 bases, with 5 bases of the junction left unmatched. The DNA of the CDR3 is TGTGCCAGTAGTAGCCTAGCGGCCACGAACACCGGGGAGCTGTTTTTT. Its protein product is CASSSLAATNTGELFF. The variable domain in full, completed from reference TRBV19 and TRBJ2-2, reads DGGITQSPKYLFRKEGQNVTLSCEQNLNHDAMYWYRQDPGQGLRLIYYSQIVNDFQKGDIAEGYSVSREKKESFPLTVTSAQKNPTAFYLCASSSLAATNTGELFFGEGSRLTVL.

This clonotype has ten or more counts. The J gene is TRBJ2-1, the V gene TRBV6-5; TRBD2 agrees at 7 bases. The germline CDR1 and CDR2 sequences are MNHEY and SVGAGI. The CDR3 is made up of 16 amino acids. Germline trimming cut 2 bases from V and 6 bases from J; bases unmatched to any gene: 10. CDR3 sequence reads: CASSYRPATSINEQFF. CDR3 sequence (DNA): TGTGCCAGCAGTTACCGTCCAGCGACTAGCATCAATGAGCAGTTCTTC.

This clonotype was counted ten times or more. The J gene is TRBJ1-2, the V gene TRBV6-1; possible D gene TRBD1, 6 bases. This CDR3 comprises 14 residues. V shed 2 bases and J shed 7 bases, with 14 bases lying between them. Germline V gene sequence: CDR1 MNHNS, CDR2 SASEGT. CDR3 amino acids: CASSELGAQSGYTF. Here the CDR3 DNA reads TGTGCCAGCAGTGAATTGGGGGCGCAAAGTGGCTACACCTTC.

The chain couples TRBV6-2 or TRBV6-3 to TRBJ1-2; D is possibly TRBD1 (5 bases). V was cut by 7 bases and J by 8 bases, with 20 bases left in between. CDR1 MNHEY and CDR2 SVGEGT come from the germline V gene. The CDR3 runs to 14 residues. The CDR3, as DNA: TGTGCCAGCAACCATCAGGGAGGTGGCGAGGGCTACACCTTC. Its translation: CASNHQGGGEGYTF.

This chain links TRBV5-1 with TRBJ2-7; 7 nucleotides line up with TRBD2. This CDR3 comprises 13 residues. CDR1 and CDR2 (germline): SGHRS, YFSETQ. The V segment lost 4 bases and the J segment 1 base; nucleotides outside the gene matches: 2. This chain's CDR3 is CASSVGGSYEQYF. The CDR3 DNA sequence: TGCGCCAGCAGCGTCGGGGGGTCCTACGAGCAGTACTTC. Based on the CDR3 plus reference TRBV5-1 and TRBJ2-7, the full variable domain is KAGVTQTPRYLIKTRGQQVTLSCSPISGHRSVSWYQQTPGQGLQFLFEYFSETQRNKGNFPGRFSGRQFSNSRSEMNVSTLELGDSALYLCASSVGGSYEQYFGPGTRLTVT.

The V gene is TRBV5-4, the J gene TRBJ1-4; D unresolved. Germline V gives CDR1 SGHNT, CDR2 YYREEE (reference sequence). V lost 0 bases and J 8 bases, leaving 11 bases between the germline ends. There are 14 residues in the CDR3. The CDR3 protein is CASSLAGNPEKLFF. Written as DNA, the CDR3 is TGTGCCAGCAGCTTGGCAGGCAATCCCGAAAAACTGTTTTTT.

As regards this clonotype: This likely stems from a read error, as it lies one base from a far larger clone. The chain is built from TRBV7-9 and TRBJ2-7, with 11 bases fitting TRBD2. CDR1 is SEHNR, CDR2 FQNEAQ, per germline (reference sequence). The length of the CDR3 is 15 residues. V shed 9 bases, J shed 4 bases, and the junction held 11 bases outside the gene matches. CDR3 nucleotides: TGTGCCAGGAGTGAAGCGCTAGCGGGAGGTTACGAGCAGTACTTC. Encoded protein: CARSEALAGGYEQYF.

J is TRBJ2-7 and V is TRBV7-2; 14 bases match TRBD2. The CDR3 has 18 amino acids. Trimming cost V 4 bases and J 1 base; bases outside gene matches: 9. The germline V gene encodes CDR1 SGHTA and CDR2 FQGNSA. The CDR3 DNA sequence: TGTGCCAGCAGCTCCTACACAAGGACTAGCGGGAGGTCCTACGAGCAGTACTTC. This encodes CASSSYTRTSGRSYEQYF.

This clonotype was seen a single time. With a far larger clone one base away, a read error is the likely cause. The rearrangement uses TRBV6-9 and TRBJ1-1, with 9 positions matching TRBD1. The CDR3 runs 15 residues. Losses at the gene ends were 7 bases for V and 5 bases for J; bases not matched to a gene: 11. In germline, CDR1 is MNHGY, CDR2 SVAAGI. The CDR3: CASTMCPDRGTEAFF. DNA of the CDR3: TGTGCCAGCACGATGTGCCCCGACAGGGGGACTGAAGCTTTCTTT.

The sample holds many counts of this clonotype. The genes are TRBV20-1 and TRBJ2-7; TRBD2 agrees at 11 bases. V lost 3 bases, J lost 0 bases, and 7 bases stayed unmatched. Germline CDR1 DFQATT, CDR2 SNEGSKA (reference sequence). The CDR3 spans 16 residues. DNA for the CDR3: TGCAGTGCTAGGGGAGGACTAGCGGGTAGCTCCTACGAGCAGTACTTC. Encoded protein: CSARGGLAGSSYEQYF.

The table lists this clonotype with many counts. J is TRBJ2-7 and V is TRBV3-1; 11 nucleotides line up with TRBD2. This CDR3 has 15 residues. The V and J ends lost 4 bases and 3 bases, in that order; junction bases with no gene match: 5. CDR1 is LGHDT and CDR2 is YNNKEL in the germline V gene (reference sequence). This CDR3 reads CASSLTSGSVYEQYF. CDR3 DNA sequence: TGTGCCAGCAGCCTCACTAGCGGGAGTGTCTACGAGCAGTACTTC.

V gene TRBV3-2 combines with J gene TRBJ1-5; the D call of TRBD1 is as the table states it, not checked on the DNA. TRBV3-2 is flagged as a pseudogene. The CDR3 is made up of 16 amino acids. The CDR3 DNA reads TGTGCCAGCAGCCACAAAGCCCATCCGGGTTCCCAGCCCCAGCATTTC. It specifies CASSHKAHPGSQPQHF.

This clonotype was detected only a few times. A far more abundant clone sits one base away, making this likely a read error. The chain combines TRBV6-5 with TRBJ2-1; D possibly corresponds to TRBD2 (6 bases). Trimming removed 4 bases at V and 7 bases at J, with 20 bases between. Germline V gives CDR1 MNHEY, CDR2 SVGAGI. The CDR3 extends over 16 amino acids. CDR3 DNA sequence: TGTGCCAGCAGTTCCCTGACTAGAGGGATCGGGAATGAGCAGTTCTTC. Translated: CASSSLTRGIGNEQFF.

On this clonotype itself: Being one base from a much bigger clone, this may be a read error. V gene TRBV28 combines with J gene TRBJ2-5; D not certain. Deletions cut 7 bases from V and 1 base from J, with 13 bases between. Germline V CDR1 and CDR2: MDHEN, SYDVKM. The CDR3 is 14 residues long. The CDR3 protein is CASKCGNLQETQYF. The CDR3 DNA reads as TGTGCCAGCAAATGCGGCAACCTCCAAGAGACCCAGTACTTC.

Many counts were recorded for this clonotype. The chain combines TRBV3-1 with TRBJ1-4; TRBD1 matches 8 bases. The CDR3 covers 16 residues. Trimming cost V 6 bases and J 4 bases; bases outside gene matches: 10. The germline V gene has CDR1 LGHDT and CDR2 YNNKEL (reference sequence). The CDR3 reads CASRDRDRPNNEKLFF. The CDR3 DNA reads TGTGCCAGCAGAGACCGGGACAGGCCGAATAATGAAAAACTGTTTTTT.

A single count supports this clonotype. A far larger clone is off by one base, so a read error is likely. This rearrangement joins TRBV11-3 to TRBJ2-1, with TRBD2 identical over 7 bases. Trimming removed 1 base from V and 5 bases from J; junction bases left unmatched: 5. This CDR3 region has 15 residues. CDR1 SGHNT and CDR2 YENEEA come from the germline V gene. CDR3 DNA: TGTGCCAGCAGCTTAGGCGGGAGTATGAACAATGAGCAGTTCTTC. Protein product: CASSLGGSMNNEQFF.

This clonotype was seen many times. The gene calls are TRBV2 and TRBJ1-6, with D hard to call. In germline, CDR1 is SNHLY, CDR2 FYNNEI. The CDR3 has 16 amino acids. Trimming took off 6 bases at V and 0 bases at J, with 12 bases between the two ends. CDR3 in amino acids: CASRDYENSYNSPLHF. The CDR3 DNA reads as TGTGCCAGCAGGGACTACGAAAACTCCTATAATTCACCCCTCCACTTT.

By sample share, this clonotype is medium-sized (0.01 to 0.1%). The V and J genes are TRBV7-2 and TRBJ2-5; D is possibly TRBD1 or TRBD2 (5 bases each). The ends were cut back, 5 bases at V and 5 bases at J, with 15 bases in the middle. Germline V gene lookup returns CDR1 SGHTA and CDR2 FQGNSA. This CDR3 comprises 14 residues. The CDR3 region has the DNA TGTGCCAGCAGCCCGTCCCGGGGACCGGAGACCCAGTACTTC. Amino acids: CASSPSRGPETQYF.

Comment on this clonotype: The junction and the germline gene differ at one end; a read error may be behind it. V gene TRBV6-1 combines with J gene TRBJ2-7, with D perhaps matching TRBD1 or TRBD2 (5 bases each). The germline CDR1 and CDR2 sequences are MNHNS and SASEGT. CDR3 length: 12 residues. DNA for the CDR3: TGTGCCAACAGCCCCTTTTGGGACGAGCATTACTTC. Residues: CANSPFWDEHYF.

The CDR3 coding sequence is TGTGCCAGCAGTTACTTTCAGGACAGGGGCCTCGTGGAGCTGTTTTTT. It is translated as CASSYFQDRGLVELFF. V usage is TRBV6-2 or TRBV6-3 and J usage is TRBJ2-2, with 9 bases lining up with TRBD1. Trimming at V came to 1 base and at J to 10 bases, leaving 10 bases not matched to a gene. The CDR3 runs 16 residues. Germline V gene lookup returns CDR1 MNHEY and CDR2 SVGEGT.